The text below deals with one TCR beta chain. The ends lost 4 bases at V and 5 bases at J; junction bases unmatched: 8. This CDR3 is 15 amino acids long. Germline loops: CDR1 LGHNA, CDR2 YSLEER. The sample belongs to a study of blood T cell repertoires in COVID-19. Study summary: From the United States, Italy and Spain came samples of acute and convalescent COVID-19.

Original methodology: Nucleated cell counts were estimated from reference gene primer amplification. Clones were sequenced by immunoSEQ multiplex PCR, and TCRdb holds only the in-frame ones, with some missing. V and J calls and clone size come straight from that table; D and trimming were deduced from the DNA. The table lists around 70,000 clones, around 87% of them singletons, with about 6.6% in the top ten. The sequenced sample was peripheral blood. The rearrangement links TRBV4-3 to TRBJ2-5, with 9 bases identical to TRBD2. This sequence was found in a man aged 45-60 years with active COVID-19. DNA of the CDR3: TGCGCCAGCAGCCCTGTGGGGACTAGCCGGGAGACCCAGTACTTC. This encodes CASSPVGTSRETQYF.